These 10 T cell receptor beta chains originate from one sample sequenced in a study of T-cell memory formation after mild COVID-19. TCRdb re-called the 5' RACE reads with MiXCR, one entry per CDR3 protein. Of under 250,000 distinct CDR3 sequences detected, roughly a tenth appear once; the ten largest clones hold under 3.5%. Sequencing was carried out using PBMCs or a T cell subset sorted from them (not recorded which). Source of these receptors: a man between 18 and 35 years old who had mild COVID-19 (a few samples of this study predate the infection). Cell type and time point are not known.

Ten or more counts support this clonotype. This chain links TRBV5-1 with TRBJ1-4, with D hard to call. Germline V gene data show CDR1 as SGHRS and CDR2 as YFSETQ. The CDR3 is made up of 14 amino acids. V gave up 5 bases and J gave up 5 bases, with 13 bases separating them. The CDR3, as DNA: TGCGCCAGCAGTCCCGGACGGACGAATGAAAAACTGTTTTTT. Protein: CASSPGRTNEKLFF.

This clonotype was counted at least ten times. This sequence joins TRBV12-3 or TRBV12-4 and TRBJ2-5; TRBD1 is a possible D gene (6 bases). The length of the CDR3 is 13 residues. Trimming shortened V by 6 bases and J by 7 bases, and 15 bases separated the two germline ends. The CDR3 loop is CASSNQGMGTQYF. The DNA of the CDR3 is TGTGCCAGCAGCAACCAGGGGATGGGGACCCAGTACTTC.

The CDR3 DNA is TGTGCCAGCAGCCCCTACGAAGATACGCAGTATTTT. Protein product: CASSPYEDTQYF. The chain links TRBV7-2 to TRBJ2-3; D remains ambiguous. Deletions cut 5 bases from V and 5 bases from J, with 8 bases between. The CDR3 runs to 12 residues. The V gene's germline CDR1 is SGHTA and CDR2 FQGNSA.

The chain recombines TRBV28 with TRBJ2-2; D uncertain. V was clipped by 6 bases and J by 9 bases, with 11 bases between them. This CDR3 contains 12 residues. CDR1 and CDR2 (germline): MDHEN, SYDVKM. DNA for the CDR3: TGTGCCAGCAGCTTAGTTGACCGGGAGCTGTTTTTT. Translating gives CASSLVDRELFF.

This clonotype was observed a few times. The V call is TRBV6-5, the J call TRBJ2-3; 9 bases align to TRBD2. The ends lost 5 bases at V and 0 bases at J; junction bases unmatched: 9. CDR1 MNHEY and CDR2 SVGAGI come from the germline V gene. CDR3 length: 17 amino acids. CDR3 protein: CASSTRERGASTDTQYF. In DNA, the CDR3 is TGTGCCAGCAGTACCCGGGAGCGGGGGGCTAGCACAGATACGCAGTATTTT.

V and J are TRBV4-2 and TRBJ2-7; TRBD2 might be the D (6 bases). V lost 4 bases and J lost 0, with 19 bases in between. The germline V gene has CDR1 LGHNA and CDR2 YNFKEQ. There are 17 residues in the CDR3. Here the CDR3 reads CASSPTPGTSYSYEQYF. The CDR3 nucleotides read TGTGCCAGCAGCCCTACTCCCGGGACTTCCTACTCCTACGAGCAGTACTTC.

This clonotype was observed a few times. The CDR3 region is CATGGRGLYNEQFF. The CDR3 DNA reads as TGTGCCACGGGCGGACGGGGGTTATACAATGAGCAGTTCTTC. The chain has TRBV15 and TRBJ2-1; perhaps TRBD2 as D (6 bases). Between the trimmed V and J ends, which lost 9 bases and 4 bases, there was a span of 16 bases. The CDR3 totals 14 residues. Germline V gives CDR1 LNHNV, CDR2 YYDKDF (reference sequence).

This clonotype was seen repeatedly, ten times or more. The genes are TRBV4-3 and TRBJ1-5; no firm D call. Germline CDR1 and CDR2: LGHNA and YSLEER. With 3 bases removed from V and 0 bases from J, the gap between germline ends came to 9 bases. This CDR3 is 15 amino acids long. CDR3 sequence (DNA): TGCGCCAGCAGCCACCAACGGGATAGCAATCAGCCCCAGCATTTT. It specifies CASSHQRDSNQPQHF.

The chain has TRBV7-2 and TRBJ2-7, with TRBD1 identical over 8 bases. Trimming took 5 bases from V and 3 from J; bases not matched to a gene: 6. Germline lookup yields CDR1 SGHTA and CDR2 FQGNSA. This CDR3 spans 14 amino acids. The CDR3 region is CASSQRQGLYEQYF. The DNA for the CDR3 is TGTGCCAGCAGCCAGCGACAGGGGCTCTACGAGCAGTACTTC.

In DNA, the CDR3 is TGTGCCAGCAGCCCCATCGGGAGCGGGGGGAGGGAGCAGTTCTTC. It codes for CASSPIGSGGREQFF. The V gene is TRBV9, the J gene TRBJ2-1, with TRBD2 matching 9 bases. The CDR3 sequence is 15 residues long. Germline V gene sequence: CDR1 SGDLS, CDR2 YYNGEE. The J segment lost 10 bases and the V segment lost 4 bases, leaving 12 bases of the junction unmatched.